The present T cell receptor beta chain was sequenced within a study of post-analysis software for immune sequencing data. Study-level information: Recorded disease courses covered relapsing-remitting, secondary progressive and progressive-relapsing multiple sclerosis. Some patients had no subtype annotation.

This clonotype showed up just a few times. Its target is not known. The CDR3 extends over 16 amino acids. Trimming removed 5 bases from V and 2 bases from J; junction bases left unmatched: 9. Prepared libraries of TCR beta cDNA carried unique molecular identifiers. Out of 1 to 10 million T cells, a few hundred thousand cDNA molecules were generated. TCRdb re-derived calls from the PCR reads in MiXCR, one entry per CDR3 protein. The sample includes some 800,000 distinct CDR3 sequences, more than 45% of them seen just once. The study, taken as a whole, reports: Normalized Chao1 diversity was significantly lower in multiple sclerosis patients than in controls. F measure grouped same-batch samples tightly together. TRBV5-6, TRBV5-1 and TRBV20-1 belonged to a set of about five TRBV segments that were more frequent in patients than controls.

The rearrangement joins TRBV12-3 or TRBV12-4 to TRBJ2-1, with 7 bases aligning to TRBD1. The TCR sequence derives from a girl aged 10-17 years with multiple sclerosis. Input material: blood. CDR3 nucleotide sequence: TGTGCCAGCAGTCAAAGCACGGGACAGACCTACAATGAGCAGTTCTTC. Amino acid sequence: CASSQSTGQTYNEQFF.